The 20 T cell receptor beta chains listed next were all sequenced from one sample in a study of T cells in tumors after PD-1 blockade. Produced via immunoSEQ multiplex PCR; TCRdb's table is partial and in-frame only. The sample lists almost 35,000 clones, approximately 73% occurring once. Sequencing was performed on PBMCs, taken after anti-PD-1 treatment. All receptors derive from a human donor with basal cell carcinoma.

This sequence joins TRBV5-5 and TRBJ1-2, with 8 positions matching TRBD1. The J segment lost 4 bases and the V segment lost 2 bases, leaving 13 bases of the junction unmatched. From germline, CDR1 is SGHKS and CDR2 YYEKEE (reference sequence). The CDR3 contains 17 residues. CDR3 amino acids: CASSLQAGQGAGYGYTF. CDR3 coding DNA: TGTGCCAGCAGCTTACAGGCGGGCCAGGGGGCAGGCTATGGCTACACCTTC.

This chain links TRBV28 with TRBJ2-7; tentatively, D is TRBD1 (6 bases). V gave up 4 bases and J gave up 2 bases, with 9 bases separating them. The CDR3 has 13 residues. Germline V gives CDR1 MDHEN, CDR2 SYDVKM. This CDR3 reads CASSWDNTYEQYF. CDR3 nucleotides: TGTGCCAGCAGTTGGGACAACACCTACGAGCAGTACTTC.

V usage is TRBV4-3 and J usage is TRBJ1-5; D not resolved. Deletions cut 6 bases from V and 2 bases from J, with 11 bases between. The CDR3 totals 14 residues. Germline CDR1 LGHNA, CDR2 YSLEER. The DNA for the CDR3 is TGCGCCAGCAGAGAGATCGTGGGCAATCAGCCCCAGCATTTT. It translates to CASREIVGNQPQHF.

The chain combines TRBV6-5 with TRBJ1-1; 11 nucleotides line up with TRBD1. Per the germline V gene, CDR1 is MNHEY and CDR2 is SVGAGI. V lost 5 bases to trimming and J lost 0 bases; unmatched junction nucleotides: 2. The CDR3 covers 15 residues. CDR3 DNA: TGTGCCAGCAGTCGGGACAGGGGGTTGAACACTGAAGCTTTCTTT. Translating it yields CASSRDRGLNTEAFF.

The V and J genes are TRBV30 and TRBJ1-1; 9 bases agree with TRBD1. V lost 7 bases to trimming and J lost 2 bases; unmatched junction nucleotides: 5. The CDR3 has 13 amino acids. Germline lookup yields CDR1 GTSNPN and CDR2 SVGIG (reference sequence). CDR3 nucleotides: TGTGCCTTCGGGACAGGGCTTAACACTGAAGCTTTCTTT. Encoded protein: CAFGTGLNTEAFF.

The rearrangement uses TRBV25-1 and TRBJ2-1; maybe TRBD1 (5 bases). There are 16 residues in the CDR3. The V end lost 4 bases, the J end lost 6 bases, and 19 bases lay between the germline ends. Germline loops: CDR1 MGHDK, CDR2 SYGVNS. For the CDR3, the DNA is TGTGCCAGCAGTGCCCTTCCGGACACTTCCCCCAATGAGCAGTTCTTC. It encodes CASSALPDTSPNEQFF.

The V gene is TRBV9, the J gene TRBJ1-3, with a possible D match to TRBD1 (6 bases). V was clipped by 0 bases and J by 2 bases, with 9 bases between them. The germline CDR1 and CDR2 sequences are SGDLS and YYNGEE. This CDR3 spans 15 amino acids. CDR3 nucleotide sequence: TGTGCCAGCAGCGTAGACAGGGATGCTGGAAACACCATATATTTT. It codes for CASSVDRDAGNTIYF. Variable domain in full (rest from reference TRBV9 and TRBJ1-3): DSGVTQTPKHLITATGQRVTLRCSPRSGDLSVYWYQQSLDQGLQFLIQYYNGEERAKGNILERFSAQQFPDLHSELNLSSLELGDSALYFCASSVDRDAGNTIYFGEGSWLTVV.

The chain carries TRBV10-3 and TRBJ2-5; D remains unclear. Germline CDR1 is ENHRY and CDR2 is SYGVKD. The germline V and J ends were trimmed by 0 bases and 6 bases, with 5 bases remaining between them. The CDR3 consists of 12 residues. The CDR3 region is CAISESKKTQYF. The CDR3 nucleotides are TGTGCCATCAGTGAGTCGAAGAAGACCCAGTACTTC.

This clone was seen a handful of times. The chain uses TRBV6-5 and TRBJ2-3, with 7 bases identical to TRBD1. Germline CDR1 and CDR2: MNHEY and SVGAGI. The CDR3 is 15 amino acids. The ends lost 6 bases at V and 3 bases at J; junction bases unmatched: 9. The CDR3 region is CASSPLAGGTDTQYF. CDR3 coding DNA: TGTGCCAGCAGCCCATTGGCAGGGGGAACAGATACGCAGTATTTT.

J is TRBJ2-5 and V is TRBV5-4; 8 nucleotides agree with TRBD2. J was trimmed by 5 bases and V by 2 bases; bases with no gene match: 5. Germline V gene sequence: CDR1 SGHNT, CDR2 YYREEE (reference sequence). The CDR3 has 14 residues. The CDR3 here is CASSLNAGGETQYF. CDR3 DNA: TGTGCCAGCAGCTTAAACGCGGGAGGCGAGACCCAGTACTTC.

The J gene is TRBJ1-5, the V gene TRBV28; 11 bases align to TRBD1. Germline CDR1 and CDR2: MDHEN and SYDVKM. The CDR3 is made up of 16 amino acids. J was trimmed by 6 bases and V by 6 bases; bases with no gene match: 10. The CDR3 DNA reads as TGTGCCAGCAGCGGACAGGGGACAGGGGGGTTTCAGCCCCAGCATTTT. It specifies CASSGQGTGGFQPQHF.

CDR3: CASSQSRLAGFDTQYF. DNA of the CDR3: TGTGCCAGCAGTCAAAGTAGACTAGCGGGGTTTGATACGCAGTATTTT. The chain has TRBV14 and TRBJ2-3; 11 bases fit TRBD2. The germline V gene has CDR1 SGHDN and CDR2 FVKESK. The CDR3 loop spans 16 amino acids. The junction had 11 bases not matched to a gene; V was cut back by 6 bases and J by 6 bases.

Of note for this clone: Other nucleotide sequences from this sample produce the same CDR3. This chain joins TRBV7-3 and TRBJ2-3; 11 nucleotides line up with TRBD2. This CDR3 contains 16 residues. CDR1 is SGHTA, CDR2 FQGTGA, per germline. The V segment lost 5 bases and the J segment 3 bases; nucleotides outside the gene matches: 7. The CDR3 nucleotides read TGTGCCAGCAGCCCTGGGCTAGCGGGAGGAACAGATACGCAGTATTTT. This translates into CASSPGLAGGTDTQYF.

The V and J genes are TRBV28 and TRBJ1-2; no definite D call. The V gene's germline CDR1 is MDHEN and CDR2 SYDVKM. This CDR3 is 13 amino acids long. The V gene lost 3 bases and the J gene lost 5 bases, with 10 bases spanning the gap. The CDR3 loop reads CASSFRGWYGYTF. The CDR3 DNA sequence: TGTGCCAGCAGTTTCCGAGGGTGGTATGGCTACACCTTC.

V usage is TRBV30 and J usage is TRBJ2-5; TRBD2 matches 11 bases. CDR1 GTSNPN and CDR2 SVGIG come from the germline V gene (reference sequence). Trimming took 2 bases from V and 4 from J; bases not matched to a gene: 3. CDR3 size: 14 residues. The CDR3 bases are TGTGCCTGGAGTACTAGCGGGAGTGGAGAGACCCAGTACTTC. Amino acid sequence: CAWSTSGSGETQYF.

J is TRBJ2-4 and V is TRBV6-2 or TRBV6-3; 8 bases agree with TRBD2. Germline-derived CDR1 and CDR2 are MNHEY and SVGEGT. V shed 2 bases, J shed 0 bases, and the junction held 9 bases outside the gene matches. The CDR3 is 18 residues long. The CDR3 reads CASSYLAGLAGAKNIQYF. In DNA form, the CDR3 reads TGTGCCAGCAGTTACCTCGCTGGGCTAGCGGGAGCCAAAAACATTCAGTACTTC.

This chain uses TRBV25-1 with TRBJ2-1, with D unclear. V lost 7 bases and J 11 bases, leaving 15 bases between the germline ends. This CDR3 spans 12 amino acids. Looked up from germline, CDR1 is MGHDK and CDR2 is SYGVNS. The CDR3 loop reads CASTLNKQKQFF. CDR3 in DNA: TGTGCCAGCACCTTGAATAAACAGAAGCAGTTCTTC.

This clone was observed a few times. The chain recombines TRBV30 with TRBJ2-5; D is unclear. The V end lost 2 bases, the J end lost 1 base, and 8 bases lay between the germline ends. The CDR3 is 13 amino acids. Germline V gene lookup returns CDR1 GTSNPN and CDR2 SVGIG (reference sequence). In DNA form, the CDR3 reads TGTGCCTGGAGTACCGACGGCCAAGAGACCCAGTACTTC. Its translation is CAWSTDGQETQYF.

As to this clone: Other DNA sequences in this sample translate to the same CDR3. V is TRBV24-1 and J is TRBJ2-1; D unclear. CDR1 is KGHDR, CDR2 SFDVKD, per germline. The CDR3 extends over 13 amino acids. Trimming removed 1 base from V and 7 bases from J, with 7 bases in between. The CDR3 DNA reads TGTGCCACCAGTGATTTTTTGAAGAATGAGCAGTTCTTC. This sequence encodes CATSDFLKNEQFF.

This chain connects TRBV6-2 or TRBV6-3 to TRBJ1-2, with D possibly matching TRBD1 (5 bases). Trimming took 2 bases from V and 4 from J, leaving 11 bases between them. Looked up from germline, CDR1 is MNHEY and CDR2 is SVGEGT. The CDR3 is 14 residues long. The CDR3 reads CASSYAGTGYGYTF. CDR3 nucleotide sequence: TGTGCCAGCAGTTACGCGGGGACGGGCTATGGCTACACCTTC.